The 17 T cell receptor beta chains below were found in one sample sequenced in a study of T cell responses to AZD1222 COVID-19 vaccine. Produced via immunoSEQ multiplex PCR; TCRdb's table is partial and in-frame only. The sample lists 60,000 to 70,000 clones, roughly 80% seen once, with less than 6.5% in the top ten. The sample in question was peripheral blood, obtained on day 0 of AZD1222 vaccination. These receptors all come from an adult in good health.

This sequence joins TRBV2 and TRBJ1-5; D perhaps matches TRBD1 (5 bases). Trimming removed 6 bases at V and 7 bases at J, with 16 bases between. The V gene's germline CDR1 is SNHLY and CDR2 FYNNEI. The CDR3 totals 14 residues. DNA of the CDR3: TGTGCCAGCAGAACTCAGGGTCGTAACCAGCCCCAGCATTTT. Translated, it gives CASRTQGRNQPQHF.

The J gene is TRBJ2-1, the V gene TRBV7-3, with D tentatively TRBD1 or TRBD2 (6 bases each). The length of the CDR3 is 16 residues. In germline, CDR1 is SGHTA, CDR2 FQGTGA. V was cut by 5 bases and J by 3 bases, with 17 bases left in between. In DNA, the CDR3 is TGTGCCAGCAGCAGAGTTGGGGGGCAAAACTACAATGAGCAGTTCTTC. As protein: CASSRVGGQNYNEQFF.

Written as DNA, the CDR3 is TGTGCCAGCAGGGAGGGACAGGCTTTTGGCTACACCTTC. The encoded protein is CASREGQAFGYTF. The rearrangement uses TRBV6-6 and TRBJ1-2; 8 nucleotides line up with TRBD1. CDR3 length equals 13 residues. The V gene's germline CDR1 is MNHNY and CDR2 SVGAGI (reference sequence). The V gene end was trimmed by 6 bases and the J gene end by 7 bases; junction bases not matched to a gene: 7.

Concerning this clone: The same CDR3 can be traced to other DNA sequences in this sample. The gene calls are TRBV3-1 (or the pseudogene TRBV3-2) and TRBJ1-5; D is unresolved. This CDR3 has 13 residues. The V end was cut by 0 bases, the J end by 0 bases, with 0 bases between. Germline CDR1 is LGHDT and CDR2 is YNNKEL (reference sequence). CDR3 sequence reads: CASSQDSNQPQHF. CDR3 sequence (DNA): TGTGCCAGCAGCCAAGATAGCAATCAGCCCCAGCATTTT.

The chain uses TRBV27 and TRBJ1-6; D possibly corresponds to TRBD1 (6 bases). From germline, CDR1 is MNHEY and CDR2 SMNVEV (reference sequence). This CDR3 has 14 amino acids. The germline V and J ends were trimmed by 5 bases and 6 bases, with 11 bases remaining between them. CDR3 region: CASSRGQTNSPLHF. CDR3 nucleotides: TGTGCCAGCAGTAGAGGACAGACTAATTCACCCCTCCACTTT.

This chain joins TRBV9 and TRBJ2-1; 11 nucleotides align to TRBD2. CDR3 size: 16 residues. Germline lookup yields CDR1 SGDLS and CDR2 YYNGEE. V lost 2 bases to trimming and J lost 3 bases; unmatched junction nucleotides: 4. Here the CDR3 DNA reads TGTGCCAGCAGCGTCTACCTAGCGGGGGGCTACAATGAGCAGTTCTTC. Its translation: CASSVYLAGGYNEQFF.

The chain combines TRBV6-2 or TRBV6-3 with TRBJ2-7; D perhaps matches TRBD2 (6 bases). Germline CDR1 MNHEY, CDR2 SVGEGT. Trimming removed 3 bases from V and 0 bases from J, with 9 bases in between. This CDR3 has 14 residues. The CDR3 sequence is CASSYSGGSYEQYF. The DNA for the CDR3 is TGTGCCAGCAGTTATTCCGGGGGCTCCTACGAGCAGTACTTC.

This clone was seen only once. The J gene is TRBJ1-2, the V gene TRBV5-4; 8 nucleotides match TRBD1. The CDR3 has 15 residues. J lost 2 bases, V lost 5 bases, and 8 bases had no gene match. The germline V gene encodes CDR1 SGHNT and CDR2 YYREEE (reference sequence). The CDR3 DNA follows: TGTGCCAGCAGATTCGACAGGGGAGCCAACTATGGCTACACCTTC. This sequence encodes CASRFDRGANYGYTF.

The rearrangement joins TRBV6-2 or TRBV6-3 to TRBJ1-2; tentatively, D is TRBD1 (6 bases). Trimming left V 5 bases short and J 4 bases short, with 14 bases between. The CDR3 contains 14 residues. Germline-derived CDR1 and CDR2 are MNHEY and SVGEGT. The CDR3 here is CASSRTGSFYGYTF. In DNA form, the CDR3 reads TGTGCCAGCAGTCGTACAGGGTCCTTCTATGGCTACACCTTC.

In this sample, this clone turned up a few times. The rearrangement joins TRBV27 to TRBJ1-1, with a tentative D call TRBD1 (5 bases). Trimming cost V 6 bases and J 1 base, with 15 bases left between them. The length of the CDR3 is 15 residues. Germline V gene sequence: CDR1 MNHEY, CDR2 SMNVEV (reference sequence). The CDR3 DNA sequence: TGTGCCAGCAGGCTAGCGTGGGGGAGGAACACTGAAGCTTTCTTT. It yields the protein CASRLAWGRNTEAFF.

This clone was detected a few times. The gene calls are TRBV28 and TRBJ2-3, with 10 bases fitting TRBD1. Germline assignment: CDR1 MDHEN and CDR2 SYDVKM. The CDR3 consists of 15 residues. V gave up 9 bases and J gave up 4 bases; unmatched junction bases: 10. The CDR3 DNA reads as TGTGCCAGTGGACAGGGGGTGAGTGGGGCAGATACGCAGTATTTT. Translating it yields CASGQGVSGADTQYF.

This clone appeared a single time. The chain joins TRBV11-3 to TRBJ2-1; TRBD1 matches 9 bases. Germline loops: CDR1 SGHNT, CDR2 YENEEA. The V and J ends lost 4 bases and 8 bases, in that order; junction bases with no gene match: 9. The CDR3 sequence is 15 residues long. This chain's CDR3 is CASSSHRQGVHEQFF. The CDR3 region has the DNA TGTGCCAGCAGCTCCCATAGACAGGGGGTCCATGAGCAGTTCTTC.

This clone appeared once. The CDR3 region is CASSYSNRGPYNEQFF. CDR3 coding DNA: TGTGCCAGCAGTTACTCCAACAGGGGGCCATACAATGAGCAGTTCTTC. The chain has TRBV6-5 and TRBJ2-1; 9 bases align to TRBD1. CDR3 size: 16 residues. Per germline, CDR1 MNHEY and CDR2 SVGAGI. V lost 0 bases to trimming and J lost 4 bases; unmatched junction nucleotides: 4.

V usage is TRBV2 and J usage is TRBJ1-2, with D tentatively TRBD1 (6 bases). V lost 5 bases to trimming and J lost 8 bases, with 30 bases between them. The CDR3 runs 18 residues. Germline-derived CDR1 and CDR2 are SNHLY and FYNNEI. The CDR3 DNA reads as TGTGCCAGCAGTCAGAACACGGGACACTCGGTCCTTCTGGGAGGCTACACCTTC. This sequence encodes CASSQNTGHSVLLGGYTF.

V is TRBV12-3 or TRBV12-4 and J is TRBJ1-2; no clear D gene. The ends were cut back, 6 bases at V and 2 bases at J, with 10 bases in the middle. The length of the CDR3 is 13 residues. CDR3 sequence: CASSQTGNYGYTF. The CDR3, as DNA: TGTGCCAGCAGCCAGACGGGGAACTATGGCTACACCTTC.

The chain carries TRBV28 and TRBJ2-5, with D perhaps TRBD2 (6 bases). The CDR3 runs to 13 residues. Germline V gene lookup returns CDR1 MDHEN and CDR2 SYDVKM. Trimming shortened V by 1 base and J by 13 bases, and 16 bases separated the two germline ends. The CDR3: CASSLLGGVVAYF. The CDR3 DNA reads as TGTGCCAGCAGTTTATTGGGGGGAGTCGTTGCGTACTTC.

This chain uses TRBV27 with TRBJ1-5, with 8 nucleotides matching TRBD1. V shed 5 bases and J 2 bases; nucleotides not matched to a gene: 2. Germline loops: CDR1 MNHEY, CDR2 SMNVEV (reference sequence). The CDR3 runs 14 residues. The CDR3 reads CASSPGQGNQPQHF. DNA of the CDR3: TGTGCCAGCAGTCCGGGACAGGGCAATCAGCCCCAGCATTTT.